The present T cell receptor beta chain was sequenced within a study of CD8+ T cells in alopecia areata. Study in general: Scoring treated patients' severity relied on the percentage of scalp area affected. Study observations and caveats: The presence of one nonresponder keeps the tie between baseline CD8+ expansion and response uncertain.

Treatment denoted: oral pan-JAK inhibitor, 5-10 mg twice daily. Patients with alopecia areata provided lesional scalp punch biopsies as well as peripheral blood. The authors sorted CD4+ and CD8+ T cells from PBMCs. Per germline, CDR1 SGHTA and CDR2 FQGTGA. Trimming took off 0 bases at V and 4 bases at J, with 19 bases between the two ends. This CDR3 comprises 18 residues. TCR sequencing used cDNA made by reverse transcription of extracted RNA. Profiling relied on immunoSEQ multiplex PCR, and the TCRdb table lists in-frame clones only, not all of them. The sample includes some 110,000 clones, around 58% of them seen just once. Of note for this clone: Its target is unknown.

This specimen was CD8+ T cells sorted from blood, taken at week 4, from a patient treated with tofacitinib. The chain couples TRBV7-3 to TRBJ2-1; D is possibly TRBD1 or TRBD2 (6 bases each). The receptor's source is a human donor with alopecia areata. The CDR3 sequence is CASSLTAWRGASYNEQFF. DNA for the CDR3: TGTGCCAGCAGCTTAACCGCCTGGAGGGGGGCCTCTTACAATGAGCAGTTCTTC.